The 20 T cell receptor beta chains below were found in one sample sequenced in a study of shared clonotypes between healthy human individuals. TCRdb keeps only in-frame clones here, not all; method: immunoSEQ multiplex PCR. The sample includes about 490,000 clones, about 80% of them seen just once. The sample was PBMCs. These receptors were taken from a woman in her thirties or forties in good health. Some clones in this sample may be carry-over from other donors' samples.

This clone was recorded only once. The chain combines TRBV5-5 with TRBJ2-7; a possible D gene is TRBD1 (6 bases). Trimming removed 2 bases at V and 7 bases at J, with 10 bases between. Germline CDR1 SGHKS, CDR2 YYEKEE (reference sequence). The CDR3 extends over 12 amino acids. CDR3 DNA: TGTGCCAGCAGCTTTCAGGGGTGGGAGCAGTACTTC. It translates to CASSFQGWEQYF.

This clone was found once. The chain couples TRBV7-3 to TRBJ2-1, with 12 bases matching TRBD2. This CDR3 comprises 14 residues. With 6 bases clipped from V and 9 bases from J, the junction kept 6 bases outside the gene matches. Germline lookup yields CDR1 SGHTA and CDR2 FQGTGA. The CDR3 here is CASRSSGRASEQFF. The CDR3 DNA sequence: TGTGCCAGCAGATCTAGCGGGAGGGCCAGTGAGCAGTTCTTC.

Here the CDR3 DNA reads TGCAGCGTTGAAGCCGTCAGCGGAAATACGCAGTATTTT. Translation gives CSVEAVSGNTQYF. The rearrangement uses TRBV29-1 and TRBJ2-3; maybe TRBD2 (5 bases). Germline values: CDR1 SQVTM, CDR2 ANQGSEA. This CDR3 contains 13 residues. V gave up 1 base and J gave up 7 bases, with 12 bases separating them.

This clone was seen only a few times. This sequence is one base from a far larger clone and is likely a read error. The chain uses TRBV30 and TRBJ1-1; D might be TRBD1 (5 bases). The CDR3 extends over 11 amino acids. Germline V lookup: CDR1 GTSNPN, CDR2 SVGIG (reference sequence). CDR3: CAWRDMTEDFF. The CDR3 DNA sequence: TGTGCCTGGAGGGACATGACTGAAGATTTCTTT.

Concerning this clone: Other DNA sequences from this sample encode an identical CDR3 as well. The CDR3 protein is CASREGWGYNEQFF. The CDR3 DNA follows: TGTGCCAGCAGGGAGGGATGGGGCTACAATGAGCAGTTCTTC. J is TRBJ2-1 and V is TRBV2, with D possibly matching TRBD2 (6 bases). Trimming cost V 6 bases and J 3 bases, with 12 bases left between them. This CDR3 has 14 residues. The V gene's germline CDR1 is SNHLY and CDR2 FYNNEI. Filled out from reference TRBV2 and TRBJ2-1, the complete variable domain reads EPEVTQTPSHQVTQMGQEVILRCVPISNHLYFYWYRQILGQKVEFLVSFYNNEISEKSEIFDDQFSVERPDGSNFTLKIRSTKLEDSAMYFCASREGWGYNEQFFGPGTRLTVL.

The chain couples TRBV2 to TRBJ2-1; 12 bases are shared with TRBD2. Losses at the gene ends were 6 bases for V and 8 bases for J; bases not matched to a gene: 11. CDR3 size: 16 residues. Germline lookup yields CDR1 SNHLY and CDR2 FYNNEI. CDR3 bases: TGTGCCAGCAGAAAGATGACTAGCGGGAGAGTCGATGAGCAGTTCTTC. Its translation is CASRKMTSGRVDEQFF.

There are many counts of this clone. V and J are TRBV5-1 and TRBJ2-3; TRBD2 might be the D (6 bases). Trimming removed 5 bases at V and 2 bases at J, with 15 bases between. The CDR3 is made up of 15 amino acids. Germline CDR1 reads SGHRS; CDR2 reads YFSETQ. The CDR3 nucleotides read TGCGCCAGCAGGGGAGGTAGCAGTCACACAGATACGCAGTATTTT. Its translation is CASRGGSSHTDTQYF.

V gene TRBV5-1 combines with J gene TRBJ2-2, with no clear D. Germline CDR1 and CDR2: SGHRS and YFSETQ. Trimming pared 3 bases from V and 6 bases from J, leaving 12 bases between. The CDR3 has 14 amino acids. This chain's CDR3 is CASSSLPTAGELFF. Written as DNA, the CDR3 is TGCGCCAGCAGCTCACTCCCCACCGCCGGGGAGCTGTTTTTT.

The chain couples TRBV4-2 to TRBJ2-5; D not resolved. V was cut by 2 bases and J by 3 bases, with 13 bases left in between. The CDR3 spans 15 residues. Germline assignment: CDR1 LGHNA and CDR2 YNFKEQ. The CDR3 loop reads CASSQIGPGKETQYF. In DNA form, the CDR3 reads TGTGCCAGCAGCCAAATCGGGCCAGGTAAAGAGACCCAGTACTTC.

The rearrangement joins TRBV5-4 to TRBJ2-1; the match to TRBD2 covers 12 bases. The CDR3 length is 16 residues. In germline, CDR1 is SGHNT, CDR2 YYREEE (reference sequence). Trimming at V came to 3 bases and at J to 9 bases, leaving 10 bases not matched to a gene. DNA for the CDR3: TGTGCCAGCAGCTCGAGACTAGCGGGAGAACCGGGTGAGCAGTTCTTC. Encoded protein: CASSSRLAGEPGEQFF.

The V gene is TRBV7-2, the J gene TRBJ1-2; 12 positions agree with TRBD1. Germline CDR1 and CDR2: SGHTA and FQGNSA. V lost 1 base and J lost 4; bases outside the gene matches: 4. There are 16 residues in the CDR3. This CDR3 is CASSLGGQGAVYGYTF. The DNA of the CDR3 is TGTGCCAGCAGCTTAGGGGGACAGGGGGCCGTCTATGGCTACACCTTC.

The V gene is TRBV4-3, the J gene TRBJ2-5; D is undetermined. The assigned J gene may be wrong: the sequence end matches TRBJ2-7 better. The germline gives CDR1 LGHNA, CDR2 YSLEER. There are 13 residues in the CDR3. The CDR3 protein is CASSSGSSYEQYF. The DNA of the CDR3 is TGCGCCAGCAGCTCCGGGTCTTCCTACGAGCAGTACTTC.

The chain employs TRBV5-1 and TRBJ2-1; D possibly corresponds to TRBD2 (5 bases). This CDR3 contains 17 residues. Germline loops: CDR1 SGHRS, CDR2 YFSETQ. The ends were cut back, 4 bases at V and 0 bases at J, with 17 bases in the middle. CDR3 loop: CASSQERTALSYNEQFF. The DNA of the CDR3 is TGCGCCAGCAGCCAAGAGCGGACGGCTCTCTCCTACAATGAGCAGTTCTTC.

This sequence joins TRBV29-1 and TRBJ2-5; 7 positions match TRBD2. Trimming cost V 5 bases and J 7 bases; bases outside gene matches: 7. CDR3 size: 12 residues. CDR1 is SQVTM and CDR2 is ANQGSEA in the germline V gene. CDR3 sequence: CSVQGGEGTQYF. For the CDR3, the DNA is TGCAGCGTTCAGGGAGGGGAGGGGACCCAGTACTTC.

This rearrangement joins TRBV28 to TRBJ2-1; 12 nucleotides align to TRBD2. The CDR3 consists of 17 residues. In germline, CDR1 is MDHEN, CDR2 SYDVKM. Germline trimming cut 3 bases from V and 2 bases from J; bases unmatched to any gene: 5. The CDR3, as DNA: TGTGCCAGCAGTTTTCCTCGGACTAGCGGGACCTACAATGAGCAGTTCTTC. This gives the protein CASSFPRTSGTYNEQFF.

V gene TRBV27 combines with J gene TRBJ1-2; TRBD1 might be the D (5 bases). From germline, CDR1 is MNHEY and CDR2 SMNVEV (reference sequence). The CDR3 sequence is 14 residues long. The V end lost 6 bases, the J end lost 6 bases, and 17 bases lay between the germline ends. The chain's CDR3 is CASRQALRFNGYTF. The CDR3 nucleotides read TGTGCCAGCAGACAGGCGTTGCGCTTTAATGGCTACACCTTC.

The chain recombines TRBV2 with TRBJ2-3; perhaps TRBD2 as D (5 bases). The germline V and J ends were trimmed by 4 bases and 0 bases, with 11 bases remaining between them. The CDR3 runs to 15 residues. Germline loops: CDR1 SNHLY, CDR2 FYNNEI. CDR3 DNA sequence: TGTGCCAGCAGTGCTCGGCGGGTGAGCACAGATACGCAGTATTTT. The encoded protein is CASSARRVSTDTQYF. Complete variable domain (other parts from reference TRBV2 and TRBJ2-3): EPEVTQTPSHQVTQMGQEVILRCVPISNHLYFYWYRQILGQKVEFLVSFYNNEISEKSEIFDDQFSVERPDGSNFTLKIRSTKLEDSAMYFCASSARRVSTDTQYFGPGTRLTVL.

Only a few counts were recorded for this clone. This chain connects TRBV2 to TRBJ1-3, with D hard to call. Trimming shortened V by 4 bases and J by 2 bases, and 12 bases separated the two germline ends. The CDR3 extends over 15 amino acids. Germline values: CDR1 SNHLY, CDR2 FYNNEI. This CDR3 reads CASSVGRTPGNTIYF. CDR3 DNA: TGTGCCAGCAGTGTGGGCAGGACCCCTGGAAACACCATATATTTT.

V gene TRBV30 combines with J gene TRBJ2-3; 8 nucleotides match TRBD1. This CDR3 has 13 residues. V shed 4 bases, J shed 3 bases, and the junction held 3 bases outside the gene matches. Germline CDR1 and CDR2: GTSNPN and SVGIG (reference sequence). The CDR3 protein is CAWTQGATDTQYF. The DNA for the CDR3 is TGTGCCTGGACTCAGGGGGCAACAGATACGCAGTATTTT. The full variable domain, in which reference TRBV30 and TRBJ2-3 provide the parts outside the CDR3, is SQTIHQWPATLVQPVGSPLSLECTVEGTSNPNLYWYRQAAGRGLQLLFYSVGIGQISSEVPQNLSASRPQDRQFILSSKKLLLSDSGFYLCAWTQGATDTQYFGPGTRLTVL.

As concerns this clone: This may arise from a read error, as a much more abundant clone is one base away. Other nucleotide sequences in the sample specify the same CDR3. The J gene is TRBJ1-2, the V gene TRBV15; TRBD1 matches 9 bases. With V trimmed by 1 base and J by 8 bases, 2 bases remained unmatched. The length of the CDR3 is 13 residues. Germline V gene data show CDR1 as LNHNV and CDR2 as YYDKDF (reference sequence). The CDR3 coding sequence is TGTGCCACCAGCAGAGGACAGGGGGGCGGCTACACCTTC. Translated: CATSRGQGGGYTF. Looking up the rest from reference TRBV15 and TRBJ1-2 gives the full variable domain: DAMVIQNPRYQVTQFGKPVTLSCSQTLNHNVMYWYQQKSSQAPKLLFHYYDKDFNNEADTPDNFQSRRPNTSFCFLDIRSPGLGDTAMYLCATSRGQGGGYTFGSGTRLTVV.